Following are 21 T cell receptor beta chains from one sample sequenced in a study of T-cell reconstitution after alpha-beta-depleted transplantation in children. TCRbeta library construction was performed incorporating unique molecular identifiers. One entry per CDR3 protein results from TCRdb running MiXCR on the PCR reads. The data show about 250,000 distinct CDR3 sequences, 24% seen once. The material sequenced was PBMCs, mostly from graft donor cells, taken 360 days after TCRalphabeta/CD19-depleted stem cell transplant. These receptors were taken from a female patient aged 2 to 10 who had a stem cell transplant for congenital amegakaryocytic thrombocytopenia, so the T cells may come from the graft donor.

This clonotype has more than one count but fewer than ten. DNA for the CDR3: TGCAGTGTACTGGGACAGCGTAGCTCCGAGCAGTACTTC. As protein: CSVLGQRSSEQYF. The chain combines TRBV20-1 with TRBJ2-7, with 7 bases matching TRBD1. J lost 6 bases, V lost 7 bases, and 12 bases had no gene match. The germline gives CDR1 DFQATT, CDR2 SNEGSKA (reference sequence). The CDR3 contains 13 residues.

This clonotype was detected a few times. The chain combines TRBV18 with TRBJ2-7; D remains unclear. The length of the CDR3 is 14 residues. Germline CDR1 and CDR2: KGHSH and LQKENI. V lost 0 bases to trimming and J lost 2 bases, with 8 bases between them. The CDR3 spells CASSPPSRTYEQYF. The CDR3 DNA reads as TGTGCCAGCTCACCACCGTCTCGGACCTACGAGCAGTACTTC.

This clonotype has a count of ten or more. This chain uses TRBV4-2 with TRBJ2-3; TRBD1 is a possible D gene (7 bases). CDR1 is LGHNA, CDR2 YNFKEQ, per germline. CDR3 length equals 17 residues. Trimming removed 0 bases from V and 4 bases from J, with 17 bases in between. DNA of the CDR3: TGTGCCAGCAGCCAAGAGAGGGTACGGAGGGGGCCAGATACGCAGTATTTT. As protein: CASSQERVRRGPDTQYF.

The CDR3 DNA reads TGTGCCAGCAGTGAATTTGAAAGAGCTAACTATGGCTACACCTTC. This sequence encodes CASSEFERANYGYTF. The gene calls are TRBV6-1 and TRBJ1-2; D remains ambiguous. The CDR3 consists of 15 residues. CDR1 is MNHNS and CDR2 is SASEGT in the germline V gene. Deletions cut 2 bases from V and 0 bases from J, with 10 bases between.

V is TRBV28 and J is TRBJ2-7; maybe TRBD2 (7 bases). The CDR3 contains 14 residues. Germline V lookup: CDR1 MDHEN, CDR2 SYDVKM. The ends were cut back, 8 bases at V and 6 bases at J, with 20 bases in the middle. The CDR3 nucleotides are TGTGCCAGCTGCCCGGGGGGCGGGTATTCCGAGCAGTACTTC. Its translation: CASCPGGGYSEQYF.

This clonotype came up a few times. This chain links TRBV7-8 with TRBJ1-5; 7 bases are a match to TRBD1. This CDR3 region has 17 residues. CDR1 and CDR2 (germline): SGHVS, FQNEAQ. The J segment lost 2 bases and the V segment lost 1 base, leaving 8 bases of the junction unmatched. In DNA, the CDR3 is TGTGCCAGCAGCTTAGAAATCGACAGGGACGGCAATCAGCCCCAGCATTTT. Translation: CASSLEIDRDGNQPQHF. The whole variable domain, remainder taken from reference TRBV7-8 and TRBJ1-5, is GAGVSQSPRYKVAKRGQDVALRCDPISGHVSLFWYQQALGQGPEFLTYFQNEAQLDKSGLPSDRFFAERPEGSVSTLKIQRTQQEDSAVYLCASSLEIDRDGNQPQHFGDGTRLSIL.

This clonotype was recorded only once. The rearrangement uses TRBV10-3 and TRBJ1-4, with D uncertain. This CDR3 spans 14 amino acids. CDR1 is ENHRY, CDR2 SYGVKD, per germline. Between the trimmed V and J ends, which lost 2 bases and 8 bases, there was a span of 12 bases. CDR3 bases: TGTGCCATCAGTGAGCGGGGTGGTCGGGAAAAACTGTTTTTT. Protein sequence: CAISERGGREKLFF.

The chain joins TRBV2 to TRBJ2-3, with 11 bases fitting TRBD2. Germline V gives CDR1 SNHLY, CDR2 FYNNEI. This CDR3 contains 15 residues. The V segment lost 6 bases and the J segment 6 bases; nucleotides outside the gene matches: 8. For the CDR3, the DNA is TGTGCCAGCAGGGAGACTAGCGGGGAGGCGGATACGCAGTATTTT. It yields the protein CASRETSGEADTQYF. Complete variable domain (other parts from reference TRBV2 and TRBJ2-3): EPEVTQTPSHQVTQMGQEVILRCVPISNHLYFYWYRQILGQKVEFLVSFYNNEISEKSEIFDDQFSVERPDGSNFTLKIRSTKLEDSAMYFCASRETSGEADTQYFGPGTRLTVL.

The chain has TRBV5-1 and TRBJ2-7; 14 nucleotides align to TRBD2. Germline lookup yields CDR1 SGHRS and CDR2 YFSETQ. J lost 4 bases, V lost 4 bases, and 10 bases had no gene match. The CDR3 sequence is 17 residues long. As DNA, the CDR3 is TGCGCCAGCAGCCCCCTTGGACTAGCGGGAGGTTCTTACGAGCAGTACTTC. It translates to CASSPLGLAGGSYEQYF.

The chain employs TRBV28 and TRBJ2-3; D ambiguous. Trimming left V 4 bases short and J 0 bases short, with 23 bases between. The CDR3 loop spans 19 amino acids. Germline V gives CDR1 MDHEN, CDR2 SYDVKM. As DNA, the CDR3 is TGTGCCAGCAGTTATATCGGGTCTTTCGCCTTATCTAGCACAGATACGCAGTATTTT. The encoded protein is CASSYIGSFALSSTDTQYF.

This clonotype occurred a few times. The chain links TRBV9 to TRBJ2-1; D is undetermined. CDR3 length equals 15 residues. Germline lookup yields CDR1 SGDLS and CDR2 YYNGEE. Trimming pared 2 bases from V and 0 bases from J, leaving 9 bases between. CDR3 protein: CASSVQASSYNEQFF. The CDR3 DNA follows: TGTGCCAGCAGCGTTCAAGCGAGCTCCTACAATGAGCAGTTCTTC.

This clonotype has more than one count but fewer than ten. The chain links TRBV12-3 or TRBV12-4 to TRBJ2-2, with TRBD1 matching over 10 bases. This CDR3 region has 16 residues. J was trimmed by 3 bases and V by 5 bases; bases with no gene match: 6. The CDR3 DNA reads TGTGCCAGCAGTCCCAGACAGGGGGCAGACACCGGGGAGCTGTTTTTT. Amino acids: CASSPRQGADTGELFF.

This chain connects TRBV11-2 to TRBJ2-7, with TRBD1 as a possible D gene (5 bases). Trimming cost V 2 bases and J 2 bases, with 16 bases left between them. This CDR3 comprises 16 residues. CDR1 is SGHAT, CDR2 FQNNGV, per germline. The CDR3, as DNA: TGTGCCAGCAGCTTAAGTAGGGGCAGCATAACCTACGAGCAGTACTTC. Its protein is CASSLSRGSITYEQYF.

V is TRBV27 and J is TRBJ2-7, with D possibly being TRBD2 (6 bases). The germline V and J ends were trimmed by 7 bases and 2 bases, with 18 bases remaining between them. CDR3 length: 15 amino acids. The V gene's germline CDR1 is MNHEY and CDR2 SMNVEV (reference sequence). The CDR3 spells CASTPSGRGTYEQYF. DNA for the CDR3: TGTGCCAGCACCCCCAGCGGACGCGGGACCTACGAGCAGTACTTC.

A single count supports this clonotype. The chain carries TRBV20-1 and TRBJ2-1; no definite D call. Germline values: CDR1 DFQATT, CDR2 SNEGSKA (reference sequence). V gave up 5 bases and J gave up 4 bases, with 9 bases separating them. The CDR3 is 12 residues long. This CDR3 is CSAGMAYNEQFF. Written as DNA, the CDR3 is TGCAGTGCTGGGATGGCGTACAATGAGCAGTTCTTC.

This rearrangement joins TRBV7-2 to TRBJ1-3; no firm D call. Germline lookup yields CDR1 SGHTA and CDR2 FQGNSA. This CDR3 region has 16 residues. Trimming removed 2 bases at V and 0 bases at J, with 11 bases between. The CDR3 loop reads CASSLIIRGSGNTIYF. CDR3 nucleotides: TGTGCCAGCAGCTTAATTATTCGGGGCTCTGGAAACACCATATATTTT.

The table lists this clonotype with a few counts. The chain uses TRBV24-1 and TRBJ1-1; no clear D. There are 13 residues in the CDR3. The V end lost 7 bases, the J end lost 2 bases, and 10 bases lay between the germline ends. The germline CDR1 and CDR2 sequences are KGHDR and SFDVKD. The CDR3 DNA reads TGTGCCACCAGCCGACACGATAACACTGAAGCTTTCTTT. As protein: CATSRHDNTEAFF.

This clonotype was picked up a small number of times. CDR3 amino acids: CASSQGSRADYYGYTF. The CDR3 bases are TGCGCCAGCAGCCAAGGGTCGCGGGCAGACTATTATGGCTACACCTTC. J is TRBJ1-2 and V is TRBV4-1; D is undetermined. Trimming pared 1 base from V and 5 bases from J, leaving 17 bases between. Germline V gene data show CDR1 as MGHRA and CDR2 as YSYEKL. The length of the CDR3 is 16 residues.

This clonotype occurred a few times. V usage is TRBV4-1 and J usage is TRBJ2-7; 15 bases are shared with TRBD2. The CDR3 spans 15 residues. Germline values: CDR1 MGHRA, CDR2 YSYEKL. Losses at the gene ends were 4 bases for V and 6 bases for J; bases not matched to a gene: 4. This CDR3 reads CASSRGLAGGLEQYF. The CDR3 DNA reads TGCGCCAGCAGCCGGGGACTAGCGGGAGGACTCGAGCAGTACTTC.

The chain links TRBV15 to TRBJ2-4, with D unclear. This CDR3 contains 16 residues. Germline values: CDR1 LNHNV, CDR2 YYDKDF (reference sequence). V lost 0 bases and J lost 0, with 9 bases in between. The CDR3 is CATSRDRTEAKNIQYF. CDR3 bases: TGTGCCACCAGCAGAGATAGGACCGAAGCCAAAAACATTCAGTACTTC.

This chain links TRBV12-3 or TRBV12-4 with TRBJ2-3; 13 bases are a match to TRBD2. The length of the CDR3 is 17 residues. V trimming: 4 bases; J trimming: 8 bases; junction bases outside the gene matches: 12. CDR3 amino acids: CASSSDILAGGPGTQYF. CDR3 nucleotides: TGTGCCAGCAGTTCGGATATACTAGCGGGAGGGCCGGGTACGCAGTATTTT.